This TCR beta chain was sequenced for a study of cytomegalovirus exposure and HLA in healthy donors (dated by TCRdb to about 2017). With regard to the full study: An earlier analysis of under 600 of the donors reported about 290 Gb of sequence data and 117 million unique TCR beta sequences from roughly 200 million T cells. Roughly 300 gigabases of sequencing data and approximately 85 million unique TCR sequences were included in an early release covering under 650 HLA-typed donors. Among the roughly 370 genotyped donors, roughly 80% belonged to the genetic ancestry cluster associated with self-reported Caucasian donors. The study aimed to test whether cataloging public T cell receptors could reveal signatures of past pathogen exposure. Using immunosequencing, the study profiled T cell repertoires from fewer than 700 subjects and related those repertoires to cytomegalovirus serostatus. In addition to the first cohort of 666 subjects, a separate validation cohort of about 120 different subjects was used. To predict cytomegalovirus infection status, the study combined high-throughput TCR immunosequencing, statistical association of individual TCRs with disease status, and machine learning. In a later analysis, previously published TCR beta repertoires from more than 500 donors were re-analyzed and high-resolution HLA genotyping was added so that TCR occurrence patterns could be studied. In the later analysis, no new phenotypic data were used to find candidate immune exposures; instead, reliance was placed on TCR beta sequences and their occurrence across donors. To decide whether each TCR beta V gene segment behaved as functional or pseudogenic, an earlier analysis of fewer than 750 of the donors relied on high-throughput TCR beta sequencing. Donor age, sex, ethnicity and CMV serostatus were collected together with the repertoire data. A later genetic analysis used genome-wide SNP genotypes for about three fifths of the 666 donors, treating that subset as a discovery cohort. Every discovery cohort repertoire had been produced on one sequencing platform. HLA typing covered class I and class II loci at four-digit resolution. Typing coverage varied by locus: about 629-640 donors for A, B, C, DRB1 and DQB1; more than 500 for DQA1; approximately 570 for DPA1; some 470 for DPB1. Several DR-DQ haplotypes were treated as single units for association and clustering because of strong linkage in the cohort. Among some 410 genotyped donors of the cohort, an average of roughly 240,000 unique TCR beta nucleotide sequences were sequenced per donor, approximately 20% of them non-productive.

The method was the immunoSEQ multiplex PCR assay. The multiplex PCR relied on a mix of 60 forward primers for TCR Vbeta segments and 13 reverse primers for TCR Jbeta segments. Amplification of the CDR3 region of rearranged TCR beta genes was performed with a multiplex PCR assay on genomic DNA. The Illumina HiSeq System was used to sequence the amplified TCR beta libraries as 87-base-pair reads. In the source study's methods: A later analysis counted around 72 million unique TCR beta chains across the 550 to 800 repertoires, and some 12 million of these chains were shared by at least two donors. A nearest-neighbor algorithm error-corrected the raw reads and collapsed the reads into unique sequences, merging closely related sequences to remove PCR and sequencing errors. To assign V, D and J gene segments, CDR3 sequences were aligned to IMGT reference sequences. For a sequence to be retained, at least a six-nucleotide match to both a V gene segment and a J gene segment was required. Rearrangements were called productive when the CDR3 lacked stop codons and stayed in frame with V and J; all others were non-productive. Following IMGT convention, CDR3 was defined as the stretch from the second conserved V-encoded cysteine up to the conserved J-encoded phenylalanine. The earlier analysis of 587 of the donors excluded sequences that lacked an unambiguous match to a single V gene segment. An earlier analysis of some 610 of the donors called V segments functional above 56.7% productive rearrangements and segregating when the between-donor standard deviation exceeded 5%. A statistical classification framework was developed to diagnose cytomegalovirus status using the catalog of TCR beta chain sequences. A later analysis assigned V and J genes by comparing TCR nucleotide sequences with IMGT/GENE-DB human TR gene sequences. A later analysis assigned CDR3 sequences and most-parsimonious VDJ recombination scenarios with the TCRdist pipeline. In a later analysis, every TCR beta chain was defined by the combination of its CDR3 amino acid sequence and its V-gene family, and reads without a unique V-gene family were dropped. As a way to deal with suspected cross-contamination and a sequencing artifact, a later analysis dropped roughly 600 nucleotide sequences that were highly shared and had low generation probability. For each public chain, a later analysis derived a clonal expansion index from normalized ranks of inferred template counts within each repertoire. A later analysis computed generation probabilities with a VDJ recombination model fitted to out-of-frame rearrangements, and checked the results against IGoR. In a later analysis, TCR-TCR, TCR-HLA and TCR-CMV co-occurrence was scored with hypergeometric tests, and a repertoire-size bias correction was applied to TCR pairs. False discovery rates were estimated in a later analysis by permuting HLA or CMV assignments 20 times. A later analysis grouped co-occurring TCRs with DBSCAN, adding TCRdist sequence similarity when clustering within HLA-allele-positive subsets. Co-occurrence clustering excluded repertoires with fewer than 30,000 or more than 120,000 public chains, plus five with anomalous nucleotide sharing. TCRdb retrieved this table from immuneACCESS and kept in-frame rearrangements only. Not all clones are present; in checked studies, unresolved V genes account for under half, and no reason is known for the remainder. V and J calls and clone size are given by that table; D and trimming were obtained from the DNA. The sample contains around 130,000 clones, approximately 80% of them found a single time. The ten largest clones represent about 1.2% of the sample.

In total, over 600 healthy bone marrow donors made up the cohort. Cohort members were all nominally healthy when sampled, although unrecorded immune exposures were likely present. The donor tested CMV seronegative and was one of the 352 seronegative cohort members. Each donor provided a peripheral blood sample, and peripheral blood mononuclear cells were used for TCR beta sequencing. Genomic DNA was extracted from the blood cell samples with the Qiagen DNeasy Blood Extraction Kit. As for this clone: It has no known antigen specificity. Within one base of it there is no much larger clone, and no base qualities were kept.

The CDR3, cysteine through phenylalanine, is 15 amino acids long. CDR3 DNA only is kept here, 45 bases in frame from base 1. Per the germline V gene, MGHDK is the CDR1 and SYGVNS is the CDR2. V is shortened by 3 bases, J by 6 bases, and the region joining them spans 18 bases. On the study overall, not on this receptor specifically: In both the original and validation cohorts, the classifier was reported to diagnose cytomegalovirus status with high specificity and sensitivity. According to a later analysis, parvovirus B19, influenza, CMV and Epstein-Barr virus appeared linked to several top co-occurrence clusters. Most TCR sequences were seen in very few donors, while some public TCRs were found in many individuals. The authors suggested that the approach could potentially be generalized to other disease states and immunological phenotypes. Because the 87-base-pair reads could not distinguish some IMGT-functional V segments, including TRBV6-2 and TRBV6-3, those segments were excluded. When HLA alleles, especially DR and DQ, strongly co-occurred, TCR associations were difficult to assign to individual alleles. Specific HLA alleles were associated with roughly 17,000 TCR beta sequences at a false discovery rate of 0.05 in a later analysis. A later analysis found that most CMV-associated TCR beta chains appeared HLA-restricted, with HLA associations seemingly driven largely by CMV exposure. A few of the identified cytomegalovirus-associated TCR beta chains were confirmed in vitro to be specific for cytomegalovirus antigens. According to a later analysis, TCR association rates differed among HLA loci, with DRB1 alleles showing the most associated TCRs and HLA-C alleles showing the fewest. In a later analysis, HLA-associated TCR beta chains showed more clonal expansion and lower generation probabilities than non-associated chains that were equally common. A later genetic analysis reported fewer N-insertions in productive TCRs among donors in an Asian-associated ancestry cluster than the roughly 640-donor mean. Because counts were too low, seventeen rarely observed V segments, including chromosome 9 orphons, were excluded from the earlier analysis of around 640 of the donors. In this cohort, only TCR beta chains were sequenced, and detectable features were limited by the absence of alpha or paired-chain data. In the study, approximately 160 TCR beta chains were listed as associated with cytomegalovirus. The sequencing pipeline was judged likely to have produced a cluster of highly shared sequence variants as a technical artifact. Presence/absence analyses assumed roughly uniform sequencing depth across donors, an assumption that may not hold. Immune exposure information for the cohort was limited to CMV serostatus. Broadly in line with IMGT annotations, most TCR beta V segments showed up in productive rearrangements about 87% or about 30% of the time in an earlier analysis of 587 of the donors. Because HLA typing was missing for some donors at each locus, association tests included only the typed subset. A further reported finding was that TCR beta sequences accurately predicted the HLA-A and HLA-B alleles for most subjects in the first cohort. Correlated functional status among segregating V segments might reflect linkage disequilibrium, but an unknown experimental factor could not be ruled out. An association between a missense DCLRE1C variant and V-gene and J-gene trimming of TCR beta chains was found in a later genetic analysis and replicated in an independent cohort.

The source material was PBMCs. The sequence joins TRBV25-1 to TRBJ2-7; the D region possibly corresponds to TRBD2 (6 bases align). The sequence was collected from a girl aged 2-10 years in good health and CMV-seronegative. This receptor carries the CDR3 CASSEWGLEGGEQYF. Read as DNA, the sequence is TGTGCCAGCAGTGAGTGGGGACTGGAAGGTGGCGAGCAGTACTTC.